This T cell receptor beta chain was recovered during a study of blood T cell repertoires in COVID-19. Study context: The study drew acute and convalescent COVID-19 samples from the United States, Italy and Spain. From T cells, B-cell-depleted T cells, or PBMCs came the material, which was cDNA or gDNA.

Clones were sequenced by immunoSEQ multiplex PCR, and TCRdb holds only the in-frame ones, with some missing. The sample has more than 90,000 clones, 85% seen once; the top ten hold 35% to 45%. Trimming removed 6 bases from V and 1 base from J, with 9 bases in between. The CDR3 is 13 residues long. Germline lookup yields CDR1 SQVTM and CDR2 ANQGSEA. The V gene is TRBV29-1, the J gene TRBJ2-2; a possible D gene is TRBD1 (6 bases). The clonotype comes from an elderly man with acute or convalescent COVID-19. The sequenced sample consisted of peripheral blood. CDR3 region: CSVTQGNTGELFF. Written as DNA, the CDR3 is TGCAGCGTCACACAGGGGAACACCGGGGAGCTGTTTTTT.